Below, 6 T cell receptor beta chains from the same sample are listed, as sequenced in a study of T cell responses to AZD1222 COVID-19 vaccine. Clones were read by immunoSEQ multiplex PCR, and TCRdb kept only the in-frame ones, dropping some. There are approximately 100,000 clones in the sample; around nine tenths occur only once, and approximately 12% lies in the top ten. This specimen consisted of peripheral blood, obtained on day 0 of AZD1222 vaccination. These receptors all stem from an adult in good health.

The CDR3 bases are TGTGCCGGTTTAGGGACGGAAAATGAAAAACTGTTTTTT. It specifies CAGLGTENEKLFF. The genes are TRBV30 and TRBJ1-4, with D possibly being TRBD1 (5 bases). Looked up from germline, CDR1 is GTSNPN and CDR2 is SVGIG (reference sequence). This CDR3 has 13 amino acids. The V end was cut by 8 bases, the J end by 5 bases, with 15 bases between.

The V call is TRBV5-4, the J call TRBJ2-2; 13 bases map to TRBD2. The germline V gene has CDR1 SGHNT and CDR2 YYREEE (reference sequence). With 3 bases clipped from V and 3 bases from J, the junction kept 5 bases outside the gene matches. The CDR3 runs to 17 residues. This CDR3 reads CASSWGTSGTHTGELFF. The CDR3 bases are TGTGCCAGCAGCTGGGGGACTAGCGGGACGCACACCGGGGAGCTGTTTTTT. Full variable domain (outside the CDR3, taken from reference TRBV5-4 and TRBJ2-2): ETGVTQSPTHLIKTRGQQVTLRCSSQSGHNTVSWYQQALGQGPQFIFQYYREEENGRGNFPPRFSGLQFPNYSSELNVNALELDDSALYLCASSWGTSGTHTGELFFGEGSRLTVL.

The rearrangement links TRBV7-3 to TRBJ1-5; 9 nucleotides line up with TRBD1. Per the germline V gene, CDR1 is SGHTA and CDR2 is FQGTGA. Losses at the gene ends were 5 bases for V and 3 bases for J; bases not matched to a gene: 14. The CDR3 contains 18 residues. The CDR3 loop is CASSPYMGRDRDNQPQHF. The CDR3 bases are TGTGCCAGCAGCCCATATATGGGGAGGGACAGGGACAATCAGCCCCAGCATTTT. The full variable domain, rest sourced from reference TRBV7-3 and TRBJ1-5, is GAGVSQTPSNKVTEKGKYVELRCDPISGHTALYWYRQSLGQGPEFLIYFQGTGAADDSGLPNDRFFAVRPEGSVSTLKIQRTERGDSAVYLCASSPYMGRDRDNQPQHFGDGTRLSIL.

The V and J genes are TRBV7-2 and TRBJ2-2; the D is unclear. Germline-derived CDR1 and CDR2 are SGHTA and FQGNSA. The CDR3 loop spans 14 amino acids. Trimming pared 4 bases from V and 5 bases from J, leaving 11 bases between. CDR3 sequence (DNA): TGTGCCAGCAGCTCCCCCGTTGGGACCGGGGAGCTGTTTTTT. It is translated as CASSSPVGTGELFF.

J is TRBJ2-1 and V is TRBV7-2; 16 bases match TRBD2. Trimming at V came to 6 bases and at J to 7 bases, leaving 9 bases not matched to a gene. Germline V gives CDR1 SGHTA, CDR2 FQGNSA. The CDR3 is 17 amino acids. CDR3 region: CASSIGTSGRVRNEQFF. CDR3 bases: TGTGCCAGCAGTATCGGGACTAGCGGGAGGGTGAGAAATGAGCAGTTCTTC.

J is TRBJ1-5 and V is TRBV29-1; D uncertain. Germline-derived CDR1 and CDR2 are SQVTM and ANQGSEA. This CDR3 spans 12 amino acids. The V gene lost 6 bases and the J gene lost 3 bases, with 9 bases spanning the gap. CDR3 nucleotides: TGCAGCGTCGGAGGACTCAATCAGCCCCAGCATTTT. Protein sequence: CSVGGLNQPQHF.